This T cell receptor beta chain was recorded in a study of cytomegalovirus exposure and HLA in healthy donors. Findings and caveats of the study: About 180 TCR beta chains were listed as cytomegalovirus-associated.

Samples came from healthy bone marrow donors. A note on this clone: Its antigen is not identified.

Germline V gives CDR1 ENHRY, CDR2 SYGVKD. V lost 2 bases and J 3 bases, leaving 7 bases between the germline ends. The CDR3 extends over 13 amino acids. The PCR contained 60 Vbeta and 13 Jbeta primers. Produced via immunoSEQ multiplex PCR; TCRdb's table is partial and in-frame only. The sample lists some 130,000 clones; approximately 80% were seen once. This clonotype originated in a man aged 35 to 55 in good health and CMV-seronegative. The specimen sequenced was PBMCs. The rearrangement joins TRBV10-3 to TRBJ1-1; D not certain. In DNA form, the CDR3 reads TGTGCCATCAGTGAGAGGCAGGACACTGAAGCTTTCTTT. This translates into CAISERQDTEAFF.